Shown below are 27 T cell receptor beta chains from a single sample sequenced in a study of T cells in Graves' hyperthyroidism and ophthalmopathy (dated by TCRdb to about 2019). Library creation used multiplex PCR. Sequencing was carried out with an Illumina HiSeq 2000. TCR beta CDR3 regions were amplified from RNA transcripts. The first round of RT-PCR for the TCR CDR3 was performed with the HTBI primer set and the Qiagen OneStep RT-PCR kit. TCRdb itself trimmed the public reads at Q25 with fastp, ran MiXCR and retained productive beta chains. Every entry covers one CDR3 protein and lists the most common genes and DNA from its rows. Here the sample has under 350,000 distinct CDR3 sequences; more than 10% occur a single time. The top ten clonotypes cover roughly 7.5% of the sample. Specimen: blood. These receptors all stem from a woman aged 25-40 years with Graves' hyperthyroidism that later progressed to Graves' ophthalmopathy.

This clonotype was observed at least ten times. The V gene is TRBV7-9, the J gene TRBJ1-5; D gene unclear. This CDR3 is 12 amino acids long. Trimming shortened V by 2 bases and J by 8 bases, and 7 bases separated the two germline ends. The germline V gene has CDR1 SEHNR and CDR2 FQNEAQ (reference sequence). For the CDR3, the DNA is TGTGCCAGCAGCTTAAGTATGGAGCCCCAGCATTTT. This gives the protein CASSLSMEPQHF.

The chain has TRBV7-9 and TRBJ2-7; the D gene is possibly TRBD2 (6 bases). CDR3 size: 10 residues. Germline CDR1 reads SEHNR; CDR2 reads FQNEAQ (reference sequence). The CDR3 nucleotides are TGTGCGGGGGGAGGCTACGAGCAGTACTTC. This sequence encodes CAGGGYEQYF.

This clonotype was observed many times. This chain connects TRBV11-2 to TRBJ2-5; 7 positions match TRBD2. The CDR3 extends over 14 amino acids. CDR1 SGHAT and CDR2 FQNNGV come from the germline V gene. Trimming cost V 6 bases and J 5 bases; bases outside gene matches: 9. Here the CDR3 DNA reads TGTGCCAGCAGACTAGCGTTTGGGGGGGAGACCCAGTACTTC. This sequence encodes CASRLAFGGETQYF.

This clonotype was observed once. This may arise from a read error, as a much more abundant clone is one base away. The rearrangement joins TRBV29-1 to TRBJ1-5; TRBD1 matches 7 bases. CDR3 length: 14 amino acids. Germline CDR1 and CDR2: SQVTM and ANQGSEA. The V and J ends lost 7 bases and 7 bases, in that order; junction bases with no gene match: 13. The CDR3 DNA is TGCAGCGCGACGACAGGGAGAGAGGAGCAGCCCCAGCATTTT. Translating gives CSATTGREEQPQHF.

CDR3 loop: CASTGAGNQPQHF. CDR3 sequence (DNA): TGTGCCAGTACGGGGGCTGGCAATCAGCCCCAGCATTTT. The genes are TRBV19 and TRBJ1-5, with D perhaps matching TRBD1 (6 bases). Germline V gene data show CDR1 as LNHDA and CDR2 as SQIVND (reference sequence). Trimming removed 7 bases at V and 2 bases at J, with 9 bases between. The CDR3 is 13 residues long.

Note on this clonotype: A read error may account for a junction end that differs from germline. This sequence joins TRBV29-1 and TRBJ1-3, with D possibly TRBD1 on 6 matching bases. The CDR3 has 14 residues. CDR1 and CDR2 from the germline V gene are SQVTM and ANQGSEA. The CDR3 loop is CSVIGGTLGSTIYF. The DNA for the CDR3 is TGCAGCGTAATCGGCGGGACACTGGGAAGCACCATATATTTT.

This clonotype came up many times. This chain joins TRBV2 and TRBJ1-3; no clear D gene. The ends were cut back, 0 bases at V and 0 bases at J, with 15 bases in the middle. Looked up from germline, CDR1 is SNHLY and CDR2 is FYNNEI. The CDR3 is 18 amino acids. The CDR3 DNA reads TGTGCCAGCAGTGAAGCGGTGTTAAGGGAACTCTCTGGAAACACCATATATTTT. As protein: CASSEAVLRELSGNTIYF.

The chain carries TRBV12-3 or TRBV12-4 and TRBJ1-3; D unclear. V was cut by 6 bases and J by 0 bases, with 15 bases left in between. CDR3 length: 16 residues. The CDR3 region has the DNA TGTGCCAGCAGCTGCATAGGGCTTTCCTCTGGAAACACCATATATTTT. It translates to CASSCIGLSSGNTIYF.

This clonotype was picked up a small number of times. The DNA of the CDR3 is TGCGCCAGCAGCTTATATACACGGCGCTCTGGAAACACCATATATTTT. It is translated as CASSLYTRRSGNTIYF. This sequence joins TRBV5-1 and TRBJ1-3; no clear D. The CDR3 loop spans 16 amino acids. Trimming shortened V by 2 bases and J by 0 bases, and 12 bases separated the two germline ends. Germline CDR1 reads SGHRS; CDR2 reads YFSETQ.

This clonotype was recorded many times. The rearrangement links TRBV12-3 or TRBV12-4 to TRBJ1-1; D not resolved. Trimming removed 2 bases at V and 1 base at J, with 14 bases between. CDR3 length equals 16 residues. The CDR3: CASSLNIGGGNTEAFF. Written as DNA, the CDR3 is TGTGCCAGCAGTTTAAATATAGGAGGTGGGAACACTGAAGCTTTCTTT.

In its sample, this clonotype was seen a few times. This may come from a read error, since a much larger clone is one base off. The V gene is TRBV7-9, the J gene TRBJ2-3; TRBD2 matches at 12 bases. The CDR3 extends over 18 amino acids. Germline V gene sequence: CDR1 SEHNR, CDR2 FQNEAQ (reference sequence). The ends lost 8 bases at V and 2 bases at J; junction bases unmatched: 14. The CDR3 protein is CASSGGLAGGRDTDTQYF. CDR3 sequence (DNA): TGTGCCAGCTCAGGCGGTCTAGCGGGAGGGAGGGACACAGATACGCAGTATTTT.

This clonotype occurred many times. This chain connects TRBV4-2 to TRBJ2-1, with 8 bases aligning to TRBD1. Germline CDR1 and CDR2: LGHNA and YNFKEQ. V lost 0 bases to trimming and J lost 6 bases; unmatched junction nucleotides: 7. This CDR3 has 16 amino acids. The CDR3 DNA reads TGTGCCAGCAGCCAAGAAAAGGGACAGGTAGGCAATGAGCAGTTCTTC. This gives the protein CASSQEKGQVGNEQFF.

This clonotype has a count of ten or more. V usage is TRBV28 and J usage is TRBJ2-2, with 7 bases aligning to TRBD2. Germline loops: CDR1 MDHEN, CDR2 SYDVKM. Trimming at V came to 10 bases and at J to 5 bases, leaving 7 bases not matched to a gene. CDR3 length equals 13 residues. The CDR3 loop is CATTGGGTGELFF. In DNA form, the CDR3 reads TGTGCCACTACGGGAGGAGGGACCGGGGAGCTGTTTTTT.

There are a few counts of this clonotype. The chain carries TRBV14 and TRBJ2-7; D is uncertain. The germline gives CDR1 SGHDN, CDR2 FVKESK. The CDR3 spans 15 residues. V was shortened by 1 base and J by 5 bases, with 15 bases between the two germline ends. The chain's CDR3 is CASSQVPMGYHEQYF. CDR3 DNA sequence: TGTGCCAGCAGCCAAGTCCCGATGGGTTACCACGAGCAGTACTTC.

This clonotype was observed at least ten times. This chain connects TRBV18 to TRBJ1-5, with no clear D. Germline-derived CDR1 and CDR2 are KGHSH and LQKENI. V dropped 1 base and J dropped 7 bases, with 8 bases sitting between them. This CDR3 has 13 residues. Written as DNA, the CDR3 is TGTGCCAGCTCACCACAGGGAAGCCAGCCCCAGCATTTT. Its protein product is CASSPQGSQPQHF.

This clonotype was detected many times. CDR3 region: CASSLALASVGTGELFF. CDR3 in DNA: TGTGCCAGCAGCTTGGCCTTAGCTAGCGTCGGCACCGGGGAGCTGTTTTTT. The J gene is TRBJ2-2, the V gene TRBV5-5; D perhaps matches TRBD2 (6 bases). The CDR3 consists of 17 residues. Germline V CDR1 and CDR2: SGHKS, YYEKEE (reference sequence). V was shortened by 0 bases and J by 4 bases, with 16 bases between the two germline ends.

Ten or more counts support this clonotype. The gene calls are TRBV3-1 and TRBJ2-7; D ambiguous. The V end lost 1 base, the J end lost 6 bases, and 7 bases lay between the germline ends. Germline loops: CDR1 LGHDT, CDR2 YNNKEL (reference sequence). This CDR3 is 12 amino acids long. CDR3 sequence reads: CASSQVEREQYF. CDR3 bases: TGTGCCAGCAGCCAAGTGGAGCGCGAGCAGTACTTC.

This clonotype appeared many times. CDR3 DNA sequence: TGTGCCAGCAACAGTGGCTATGGCTACACCTTC. Amino acids: CASNSGYGYTF. The chain recombines TRBV28 with TRBJ1-2, with D hard to call. Trimming cost V 7 bases and J 4 bases, with 7 bases left between them. Germline V gives CDR1 MDHEN, CDR2 SYDVKM. This CDR3 is 11 amino acids long.

The table lists this clonotype with many counts. J is TRBJ2-1 and V is TRBV28; the D call may be TRBD1 or TRBD2 (5 bases each). V dropped 2 bases and J dropped 7 bases, with 21 bases sitting between them. Germline V gene lookup returns CDR1 MDHEN and CDR2 SYDVKM. The CDR3 runs 17 residues. The CDR3 region has the DNA TGTGCCAGCAGTTTAAATACGGGGCTAGAGATGGTGAATGAGCAGTTCTTC. This sequence encodes CASSLNTGLEMVNEQFF.

The chain is built from TRBV19 and TRBJ2-7; 7 bases align to TRBD1. V lost 3 bases and J lost 0; bases outside the gene matches: 2. This CDR3 contains 14 residues. CDR1 LNHDA and CDR2 SQIVND come from the germline V gene (reference sequence). In DNA, the CDR3 is TGTGCCAGTAGTATCGGACAGGACTCCTACGAGCAGTACTTC. This codes for CASSIGQDSYEQYF.

There are many counts of this clonotype. The genes are TRBV6-2 or TRBV6-3 and TRBJ2-1; TRBD2 matches 7 bases. The junction had 14 bases not matched to a gene; V was cut back by 9 bases and J by 6 bases. The germline V gene has CDR1 MNHEY and CDR2 SVGEGT. The CDR3 loop spans 15 amino acids. CDR3 nucleotide sequence: TGTGCCAGTGTTACCCTAGCGGCCGCTCGCAATGAGCAGTTCTTC. This gives the protein CASVTLAAARNEQFF.

Many counts were recorded for this clonotype. The chain recombines TRBV7-9 with TRBJ1-4, with no clear D. In germline, CDR1 is SEHNR, CDR2 FQNEAQ (reference sequence). Trimming pared 1 base from V and 10 bases from J, leaving 10 bases between. This CDR3 has 13 amino acids. In nucleotides, the CDR3 is TGTGCCAGCAGCTTAGAGAGCGAAGGAAAACTGTTTTTT. It codes for CASSLESEGKLFF.

This clonotype was recorded at least ten times. The V and J genes are TRBV6-5 and TRBJ2-1; D ambiguous. Trimming cost V 2 bases and J 7 bases, with 9 bases left between them. The CDR3 runs 13 residues. Germline loops: CDR1 MNHEY, CDR2 SVGAGI. The CDR3 DNA follows: TGTGCCAGCAGTTACGGGTCATCAAATGAGCAGTTCTTC. Its protein is CASSYGSSNEQFF.

This clonotype has at least ten counts. The chain couples TRBV20-1 to TRBJ2-7; possible D gene TRBD1, 5 bases. This CDR3 has 13 amino acids. V lost 4 bases to trimming and J lost 2 bases, with 12 bases between them. Germline V CDR1 and CDR2: DFQATT, SNEGSKA (reference sequence). The CDR3: CSATRQNPYEQYF. For the CDR3, the DNA is TGCAGTGCTACTCGACAGAATCCCTACGAGCAGTACTTC.

This clonotype was observed at least ten times. This rearrangement joins TRBV5-1 to TRBJ2-1; D is unclear. V lost 2 bases and J 7 bases, leaving 13 bases between the germline ends. The germline CDR1 and CDR2 sequences are SGHRS and YFSETQ. The CDR3 covers 14 residues. The CDR3 protein is CASSLDPLWNEQFF. DNA for the CDR3: TGCGCCAGCAGCTTAGACCCTTTGTGGAATGAGCAGTTCTTC.

V and J are TRBV6-6 and TRBJ2-5; TRBD2 matches at 8 bases. CDR3 length: 16 residues. Germline CDR1 MNHNY, CDR2 SVGAGI (reference sequence). The V segment lost 0 bases and the J segment 4 bases; nucleotides outside the gene matches: 7. The CDR3, as DNA: TGTGCCAGCAGTTACTCCCCATCGGCGGGAGGAGAGACCCAGTACTTC. Protein: CASSYSPSAGGETQYF.

About this clonotype itself: One junction end does not reproduce the germline sequence, and a read error may be involved. V is TRBV7-3 and J is TRBJ1-1; possible D gene TRBD1, 6 bases. CDR1 and CDR2 (germline): SGHTA, FQGTGA. CDR3 length equals 16 residues. The CDR3 nucleotides read TGCGCCAGCAGCCAAGTGGGGGGCCACTTGAACACTGAAGCTTTCTTT. Its protein product is CASSQVGGHLNTEAFF.